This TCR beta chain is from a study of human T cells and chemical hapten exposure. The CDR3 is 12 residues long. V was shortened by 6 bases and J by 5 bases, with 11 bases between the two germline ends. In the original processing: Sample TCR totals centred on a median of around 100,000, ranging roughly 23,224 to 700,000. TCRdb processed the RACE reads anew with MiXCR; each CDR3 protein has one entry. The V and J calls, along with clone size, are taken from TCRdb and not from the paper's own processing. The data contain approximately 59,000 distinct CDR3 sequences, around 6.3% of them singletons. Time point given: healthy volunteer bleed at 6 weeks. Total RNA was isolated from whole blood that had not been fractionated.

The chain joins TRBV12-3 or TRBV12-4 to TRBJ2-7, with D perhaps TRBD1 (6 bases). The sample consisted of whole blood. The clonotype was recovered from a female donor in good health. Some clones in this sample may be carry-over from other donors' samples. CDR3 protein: CASRTGSHEQYF. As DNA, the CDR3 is TGTGCCAGCAGAACAGGGTCCCACGAGCAGTACTTC.